Each of the 20 T cell receptor beta chains below was sequenced from the same sample in a study of blood T cell repertoires in COVID-19 (dated by TCRdb to 2020 to 2021). Library generation was performed with the immunoSEQ multiplex PCR assay. TCRdb re-hosts the immuneACCESS table, in-frame sequences only. Its copies lack some clones; in the studies checked, an unresolved V gene accounts for under half of them, and the cause for the rest is not known. The sample table lists some 250,000 clones, over 70% of them with a count of one. Approximately 7.9% of the sample lies in the top ten. Sequenced input: peripheral blood. These receptors came from a woman aged 80 or over with acute or convalescent COVID-19.

This clone was picked up a small number of times. The chain is built from TRBV2 and TRBJ1-2; D unresolved. The CDR3 runs 14 residues. Trimming removed 4 bases at V and 4 bases at J, with 13 bases between. Per germline, CDR1 SNHLY and CDR2 FYNNEI. CDR3 bases: TGTGCCAGCAGTGTTTCTCCACCGGGCTATGGCTACACCTTC. It specifies CASSVSPPGYGYTF.

The chain employs TRBV3-1 (or the pseudogene TRBV3-2) and TRBJ2-1; 8 bases line up with TRBD2. Germline V gene data show CDR1 as LGHDT and CDR2 as YNNKEL (reference sequence). The V gene end was trimmed by 8 bases and the J gene end by 3 bases; junction bases not matched to a gene: 12. The CDR3 contains 16 residues. CDR3 protein: CASSTPRGGLYNEQFF. CDR3 nucleotide sequence: TGTGCCAGCTCTACACCTCGGGGGGGGCTCTACAATGAGCAGTTCTTC.

The chain combines TRBV7-6 with TRBJ1-4; D is unclear. The CDR3 runs 10 residues. Germline V CDR1 and CDR2: SGHVS, FNYEAQ. V dropped 7 bases and J dropped 8 bases, with 5 bases sitting between them. In DNA, the CDR3 is TGTGCCAGCATCCAAGAAAAACTGTTTTTT. As protein: CASIQEKLFF.

The chain couples TRBV19 to TRBJ1-5, with a weak D call TRBD1 (5 bases). Trimming pared 3 bases from V and 3 bases from J, leaving 21 bases between. Per germline, CDR1 LNHDA and CDR2 SQIVND (reference sequence). The CDR3 has 18 amino acids. This CDR3 is CASSIRRGSTEHNQPQHF. The DNA for the CDR3 is TGTGCCAGTAGTATTAGGCGAGGTTCGACAGAACACAATCAGCCCCAGCATTTT.

This sequence joins TRBV24-1 and TRBJ2-7; 7 nucleotides line up with TRBD2. Germline-derived CDR1 and CDR2 are KGHDR and SFDVKD. The length of the CDR3 is 14 residues. The V gene end was trimmed by 4 bases and the J gene end by 3 bases; junction bases not matched to a gene: 5. The CDR3 DNA reads TGTGCCACCAGTGACAATCGGGAGGTCTACGAGCAGTACTTC. Its translation: CATSDNREVYEQYF.

The chain combines TRBV10-1 with TRBJ2-3, with 10 bases fitting TRBD2. J lost 4 bases, V lost 3 bases, and 7 bases had no gene match. This CDR3 is built from 16 residues. The germline CDR1 and CDR2 sequences are WNHNN and SYGVQD (reference sequence). CDR3 DNA: TGCGCCAGCAGTGATGCGAGCGGGGGGGGTTCAGATACGCAGTATTTT. Residues: CASSDASGGGSDTQYF.

This chain joins TRBV11-2 and TRBJ2-7; no firm D call. The CDR3 length is 14 residues. V was pared by 0 bases and J by 2 bases, with 8 bases between. CDR1 and CDR2 (germline): SGHAT, FQNNGV. The CDR3 is CASSLDRATYEQYF. For the CDR3, the DNA is TGTGCCAGCAGCTTAGACCGAGCGACCTACGAGCAGTACTTC.

This clone was seen only once. This chain uses TRBV6-5 with TRBJ1-2, with D unresolved. Germline-derived CDR1 and CDR2 are MNHEY and SVGAGI. CDR3 length: 12 amino acids. V lost 6 bases and J lost 4, with 9 bases in between. CDR3 sequence: CASRSPPYGYTF. The CDR3 coding sequence is TGTGCCAGCAGATCCCCTCCCTATGGCTACACCTTC.

CDR3 nucleotide sequence: TGCAGCGTTTTTGGAGAAAAACGGGGCTACAATGAGCAGTTCTTC. Protein: CSVFGEKRGYNEQFF. The rearrangement joins TRBV29-1 to TRBJ2-1; D is possibly TRBD2 (5 bases). This CDR3 contains 15 residues. V was cut by 5 bases and J by 3 bases, with 17 bases left in between. The germline V gene has CDR1 SQVTM and CDR2 ANQGSEA.

The V call is TRBV5-6, the J call TRBJ2-2, with D tentatively TRBD1 (5 bases). The CDR3 contains 14 residues. Germline V gene sequence: CDR1 SGHDT, CDR2 YYEEEE. Deletions cut 3 bases from V and 4 bases from J, with 10 bases between. The CDR3 sequence is CASSWQGLTGELFF. The CDR3 bases are TGTGCCAGCAGCTGGCAGGGTCTCACCGGGGAGCTGTTTTTT.

V and J are TRBV7-8 and TRBJ1-5; TRBD1 is a possible D gene (6 bases). Germline lookup yields CDR1 SGHVS and CDR2 FQNEAQ. The CDR3 runs to 18 residues. Trimming took off 5 bases at V and 0 bases at J, with 20 bases between the two ends. The CDR3 region has the DNA TGTGCCAGCAGCCAACCCACAGACAGGACTTATAGCAATCAGCCCCAGCATTTT. Amino acids: CASSQPTDRTYSNQPQHF. The variable domain in full, with the rest retrieved from reference TRBV7-8 and TRBJ1-5, is GAGVSQSPRYKVAKRGQDVALRCDPISGHVSLFWYQQALGQGPEFLTYFQNEAQLDKSGLPSDRFFAERPEGSVSTLKIQRTQQEDSAVYLCASSQPTDRTYSNQPQHFGDGTRLSIL.

The CDR3: CASTPLANNEQFF. CDR3 nucleotide sequence: TGTGCCAGCACCCCGTTGGCCAACAATGAGCAGTTCTTC. The chain uses TRBV6-5 and TRBJ2-1; no firm D call. With 7 bases removed from V and 5 bases from J, the gap between germline ends came to 12 bases. The CDR3 has 13 residues. Germline CDR1 MNHEY, CDR2 SVGAGI.

V and J are TRBV28 and TRBJ1-6; possibly TRBD1 for D (6 bases). The CDR3 runs 15 residues. Trimming pared 8 bases from V and 0 bases from J, leaving 11 bases between. Germline CDR1 and CDR2: MDHEN and SYDVKM. CDR3: CASLGQSSYNSPLHF. CDR3 DNA: TGTGCCAGCCTTGGACAGAGCTCCTATAATTCACCCCTCCACTTT. The complete variable domain, with remaining parts taken from reference TRBV28 and TRBJ1-6, reads DVKVTQSSRYLVKRTGEKVFLECVQDMDHENMFWYRQDPGLGLRLIYFSYDVKMKEKGDIPEGYSVSREKKERFSLILESASTNQTSMYLCASLGQSSYNSPLHFGNGTRLTVT.

The V and J genes are TRBV6-4 and TRBJ1-1; the match to TRBD1 covers 7 bases. The CDR3 is made up of 13 amino acids. Trimming took 5 bases from V and 8 from J; bases not matched to a gene: 8. The germline V gene encodes CDR1 MRHNA and CDR2 SNTAGT. The CDR3 protein is CASSRDRGSEAFF. The CDR3 coding sequence is TGTGCCAGCAGTAGGGACAGAGGATCCGAAGCTTTCTTT.

This chain uses TRBV19 with TRBJ2-3; 8 bases line up with TRBD2. After removal of 3 bases from V and 0 bases from J, the junction contained 2 bases not matched to a gene. This CDR3 region has 15 residues. The germline gives CDR1 LNHDA, CDR2 SQIVND (reference sequence). In DNA form, the CDR3 reads TGTGCCAGTAGTATTAGCGGGGTGAGCACAGATACGCAGTATTTT. This sequence encodes CASSISGVSTDTQYF.

The chain recombines TRBV7-9 with TRBJ1-2; 7 bases map to TRBD1. Germline lookup yields CDR1 SEHNR and CDR2 FQNEAQ (reference sequence). V lost 0 bases to trimming and J lost 4 bases; unmatched junction nucleotides: 2. CDR3 length: 14 residues. This chain's CDR3 is CASSLAGQTYGYTF. DNA of the CDR3: TGTGCCAGCAGCTTAGCGGGACAGACCTATGGCTACACCTTC.

This rearrangement joins TRBV7-9 to TRBJ2-3, with 11 nucleotides matching TRBD1. The CDR3 has 16 residues. Trimming cost V 5 bases and J 3 bases; bases outside gene matches: 7. Germline V gene lookup returns CDR1 SEHNR and CDR2 FQNEAQ (reference sequence). Written as DNA, the CDR3 is TGTGCCAGCAGCGCCCGAGGGACAGGGGGGACAGATACGCAGTATTTT. This gives the protein CASSARGTGGTDTQYF. The variable domain in full, completed from reference TRBV7-9 and TRBJ2-3, reads DTGVSQNPRHKITKRGQNVTFRCDPISEHNRLYWYRQTLGQGPEFLTYFQNEAQLEKSRLLSDRFSAERPKGSFSTLEIQRTEQGDSAMYLCASSARGTGGTDTQYFGPGTRLTVL.

The chain carries TRBV6-2 or TRBV6-3 and TRBJ2-1; 7 bases agree with TRBD2. V was clipped by 0 bases and J by 8 bases; unmatched bases: 1. The length of the CDR3 is 13 residues. Germline CDR1 is MNHEY and CDR2 is SVGEGT. CDR3 coding DNA: TGTGCCAGCAGTTACTCCACTAGCGATGAGCAGTTCTTC. Protein sequence: CASSYSTSDEQFF.

The chain carries TRBV9 and TRBJ2-1, with 13 positions matching TRBD2. V was pared by 4 bases and J by 4 bases, with 8 bases of the junction left unmatched. CDR3 size: 17 residues. CDR1 is SGDLS and CDR2 is YYNGEE in the germline V gene. CDR3 bases: TGTGCCAGCAGCCTGCGACTAGCGGGAGGTCGATACAATGAGCAGTTCTTC. This translates into CASSLRLAGGRYNEQFF.

This clone has only one observation. This chain connects TRBV5-5 to TRBJ1-4; 11 nucleotides align to TRBD1. The trim removed 7 bases at V and 0 bases at J, leaving 5 bases unmatched. Germline loops: CDR1 SGHKS, CDR2 YYEKEE (reference sequence). CDR3 length: 16 amino acids. Written as DNA, the CDR3 is TGTGCCAGCCGGACAGGGGGCCCGGCAACTAATGAAAAACTGTTTTTT. This codes for CASRTGGPATNEKLFF.